This T cell receptor (beta chain) was sequenced for a study of T cell responses to AZD1222 COVID-19 vaccine. Study at large: Pooled together were second doses at about 4 or about 12 weeks. Study results and caveats: Donors were largely white British and mainly female; clonal diversity was possibly underestimated.

Regarding this clone: Its antigen is as yet unknown.

Germline CDR1 is MGHDK and CDR2 is SYGVNS. With 2 bases removed from V and 7 bases from J, the gap between germline ends came to 17 bases. This CDR3 is 16 amino acids long. Profiled with immunoSEQ multiplex PCR; TCRdb holds only in-frame clones, not every one. In the table there are roughly 160,000 clones, roughly nine tenths of which are singletons. The TCR sequence derives from an adult in good health. The chain employs TRBV25-1 and TRBJ2-2, with D possibly matching TRBD1 (6 bases). Material: peripheral blood, obtained on day 0 of AZD1222 vaccination. The DNA of the CDR3 is TGTGCCAGCAGTGAAAGTGGACAGATAAGGGGCGGGGAGCTGTTTTTT. Amino acids: CASSESGQIRGGELFF.